This entry lists 8 T cell receptor beta chains sequenced from one sample in a study of shared clonotypes between healthy human individuals. The data were produced by immunoSEQ multiplex PCR, yet TCRdb's version contains in-frame clones alone and is incomplete. The table shows 600,000 or so clones, with approximately 96% occurring only once. In the naive CD8 group, cells lacked CD45RO and were positively selected for CCR7, so terminally differentiated effector memory CD45RA+ cells were left out. The specimen sequenced was naive CD8+ T cells sorted from blood. The receptors derive from a woman aged 25-40 years in good health.

With regard to this clone: Other DNA variants within this sample encode the same CDR3. This chain links TRBV4-1 with TRBJ2-7; a possible D gene is TRBD1 (5 bases). CDR3 size: 14 residues. The V end was cut by 3 bases, the J end by 0 bases, with 9 bases between. Germline V CDR1 and CDR2: MGHRA, YSYEKL. This CDR3 reads CASSQGRGSYEQYF. The CDR3 DNA is TGCGCCAGCAGCCAGGGGCGAGGCTCCTACGAGCAGTACTTC.

The chain has TRBV19 and TRBJ1-5, with a weak D call TRBD1 (6 bases). CDR3 length: 15 amino acids. Germline V lookup: CDR1 LNHDA, CDR2 SQIVND (reference sequence). Trimming cost V 3 bases and J 4 bases, with 13 bases left between them. This CDR3 reads CASSMVRTANQPQHF. The CDR3, as DNA: TGTGCCAGTAGTATGGTGAGGACAGCTAATCAGCCCCAGCATTTT. The entire variable domain, with the rest obtained from reference TRBV19 and TRBJ1-5, is as follows: DGGITQSPKYLFRKEGQNVTLSCEQNLNHDAMYWYRQDPGQGLRLIYYSQIVNDFQKGDIAEGYSVSREKKESFPLTVTSAQKNPTAFYLCASSMVRTANQPQHFGDGTRLSIL.

The gene calls are TRBV10-3 and TRBJ2-1; D is uncertain. The length of the CDR3 is 12 residues. The V gene lost 5 bases and the J gene lost 4 bases, with 6 bases spanning the gap. Germline V gene data show CDR1 as ENHRY and CDR2 as SYGVKD. CDR3 DNA: TGTGCCATCAGTCCGGAGTACAATGAGCAGTTCTTC. It codes for CAISPEYNEQFF.

V and J are TRBV15 and TRBJ2-5; D uncertain. Trimming shortened V by 0 bases and J by 4 bases, and 0 bases separated the two germline ends. Germline V gives CDR1 LNHNV, CDR2 YYDKDF (reference sequence). This CDR3 region has 11 residues. CDR3 bases: TGTGCCACCAGCAGAGAAGAGACCCAGTACTTC. Translating it yields CATSREETQYF.

J is TRBJ2-5 and V is TRBV9, with D perhaps TRBD1 (6 bases). Germline V gene lookup returns CDR1 SGDLS and CDR2 YYNGEE. The CDR3 loop spans 12 amino acids. The V end lost 4 bases, the J end lost 5 bases, and 9 bases lay between the germline ends. CDR3: CASSPRGETQYF. The CDR3, as DNA: TGTGCCAGCAGCCCGAGGGGGGAGACCCAGTACTTC.

The chain joins TRBV9 to TRBJ2-7; D not certain. From germline, CDR1 is SGDLS and CDR2 YYNGEE. The CDR3 loop spans 14 amino acids. V lost 0 bases, J lost 4 bases, and 11 bases lay in between. The CDR3: CASSVGDQEYEQYF. CDR3 nucleotide sequence: TGTGCCAGCAGCGTAGGAGACCAAGAGTACGAGCAGTACTTC.

The rearrangement links TRBV19 to TRBJ1-2; TRBD1 is a possible D gene (6 bases). The CDR3 totals 14 residues. CDR1 is LNHDA and CDR2 is SQIVND in the germline V gene (reference sequence). V lost 8 bases and J 1 base, leaving 14 bases between the germline ends. In DNA form, the CDR3 reads TGTGCCAGTCGGCCCTCAGGGGTTAACTATGGCTACACCTTC. The encoded protein is CASRPSGVNYGYTF. Filled out from reference TRBV19 and TRBJ1-2, the complete variable domain reads DGGITQSPKYLFRKEGQNVTLSCEQNLNHDAMYWYRQDPGQGLRLIYYSQIVNDFQKGDIAEGYSVSREKKESFPLTVTSAQKNPTAFYLCASRPSGVNYGYTFGSGTRLTVV.

The CDR3 DNA is TGTGCCAGCAGCGTAGACTCCACGACCGATGAGCAGTTCTTC. Residues: CASSVDSTTDEQFF. This chain uses TRBV9 with TRBJ2-1; no definite D call. Per germline, CDR1 SGDLS and CDR2 YYNGEE. V gave up 0 bases and J gave up 8 bases, with 12 bases separating them. This CDR3 is built from 14 residues.